A single sample is the source of the 17 T cell receptor beta chains below, sequenced in a study of shared clonotypes between healthy human individuals. The table came from immunoSEQ multiplex PCR; TCRdb's copy has only in-frame clones and leaves some out. This table holds about 2.5 million clones, approximately 90% found once. The sequenced sample was naive CD4+ T cells from PBMCs. Subset described: CD45RA+ positively selected. These TCRs come from a man aged 18 to 30 in good health. Some clones in this sample may be carry-over from other donors' samples.

The chain joins TRBV5-1 to TRBJ2-5; D is uncertain. V dropped 2 bases and J dropped 4 bases, with 6 bases sitting between them. The CDR3 covers 12 residues. Looked up from germline, CDR1 is SGHRS and CDR2 is YFSETQ. DNA for the CDR3: TGCGCCAGCAGCTTTGTGGGAGAGACCCAGTACTTC. Residues: CASSFVGETQYF. The full variable domain, in which reference TRBV5-1 and TRBJ2-5 provide the parts outside the CDR3, is KAGVTQTPRYLIKTRGQQVTLSCSPISGHRSVSWYQQTPGQGLQFLFEYFSETQRNKGNFPGRFSGRQFSNSRSEMNVSTLELGDSALYLCASSFVGETQYFGPGTRLLVL.

The chain combines TRBV7-2 with TRBJ2-1; the match to TRBD2 covers 7 bases. V was clipped by 2 bases and J by 8 bases; unmatched bases: 15. The CDR3 loop spans 17 amino acids. Germline CDR1 is SGHTA and CDR2 is FQGNSA. CDR3 region: CASSLFFLTSQKDEQFF. The CDR3 coding sequence is TGTGCCAGCAGCTTATTTTTTCTGACTAGCCAGAAGGATGAGCAGTTCTTC.

The rearrangement uses TRBV29-1 and TRBJ1-4; TRBD1 is a possible D gene (5 bases). V lost 5 bases and J 3 bases, leaving 16 bases between the germline ends. Germline V gene lookup returns CDR1 SQVTM and CDR2 ANQGSEA. The CDR3 extends over 15 amino acids. CDR3 loop: CSVRVNGGANEKLFF. The DNA for the CDR3 is TGCAGCGTTCGGGTTAATGGGGGAGCTAATGAAAAACTGTTTTTT. Drawing the rest from reference TRBV29-1 and TRBJ1-4, the complete variable domain is SAVISQKPSRDICQRGTSLTIQCQVDSQVTMMFWYRQQPGQSLTLIATANQGSEATYESGFVIDKFPISRPNLTFSTLTVSNMSPEDSSIYLCSVRVNGGANEKLFFGSGTQLSVL.

This chain links TRBV5-1 with TRBJ1-4; D may be TRBD1 (5 bases). Germline CDR1 and CDR2: SGHRS and YFSETQ. The CDR3 extends over 14 amino acids. V lost 1 base, J lost 8 bases, and 12 bases lay in between. The CDR3 region has the DNA TGCGCCAGCAGCTTGCAGGGACTACACGAAAAACTGTTTTTT. As protein: CASSLQGLHEKLFF.

The chain links TRBV2 to TRBJ2-7, with 7 bases lining up with TRBD2. V trimming: 6 bases; J trimming: 3 bases; junction bases outside the gene matches: 8. Germline-derived CDR1 and CDR2 are SNHLY and FYNNEI. CDR3 length: 14 amino acids. The CDR3 bases are TGTGCCAGCAGGGCCTCTGGCGGGGGCTACGAGCAGTACTTC. Translation gives CASRASGGGYEQYF.

This chain connects TRBV5-6 to TRBJ2-7, with D possibly matching TRBD2 (6 bases). The CDR3 length is 14 residues. The V gene's germline CDR1 is SGHDT and CDR2 YYEEEE. V was clipped by 4 bases and J by 2 bases, with 13 bases between them. CDR3 in amino acids: CASSVGLMTYEQYF. The DNA for the CDR3 is TGTGCCAGCAGCGTGGGACTGATGACCTACGAGCAGTACTTC.

The rearrangement uses TRBV11-2 and TRBJ1-5; no firm D call. This CDR3 contains 12 residues. The germline V gene encodes CDR1 SGHAT and CDR2 FQNNGV. V gave up 5 bases and J gave up 0 bases, with 2 bases separating them. The CDR3, as DNA: TGTGCCAGCAGCCGTAGCAATCAGCCCCAGCATTTT. Protein sequence: CASSRSNQPQHF.

V usage is TRBV5-1 and J usage is TRBJ2-1, with D perhaps matching TRBD2 (6 bases). CDR1 is SGHRS and CDR2 is YFSETQ in the germline V gene. The CDR3 sequence is 17 residues long. V was pared by 0 bases and J by 0 bases, with 13 bases between. The CDR3 coding sequence is TGCGCCAGCAGCTTGGCGGGGCCCGGGAGCTCCTACAATGAGCAGTTCTTC. It codes for CASSLAGPGSSYNEQFF.

The chain has TRBV6-1 and TRBJ2-1; no definite D call. The germline V and J ends were trimmed by 10 bases and 8 bases, with 15 bases remaining between them. Germline CDR1 MNHNS, CDR2 SASEGT. This CDR3 spans 12 amino acids. CDR3 loop: CATPGVVDEQFF. The CDR3 region has the DNA TGTGCCACCCCCGGCGTGGTCGATGAGCAGTTCTTC.

The chain has TRBV30 and TRBJ2-5; 7 nucleotides align to TRBD1. The assigned J gene may be wrong: the sequence end matches TRBJ2-7 better. Germline CDR1 reads GTSNPN; CDR2 reads SVGIG (reference sequence). The CDR3 length is 11 residues. DNA of the CDR3: TGTGCCTGTCGGGACAGCTACGAGCAGTACTTC. Translation gives CACRDSYEQYF.

The chain employs TRBV30 and TRBJ1-6; D is uncertain. This CDR3 is 13 amino acids long. Germline assignment: CDR1 GTSNPN and CDR2 SVGIG (reference sequence). Trimming cost V 2 bases and J 9 bases, with 11 bases left between them. This CDR3 reads CAWSLGYSSPLHF. As DNA, the CDR3 is TGTGCCTGGAGTCTTGGATATTCTTCACCCCTCCACTTT. Full variable domain (outside the CDR3, taken from reference TRBV30 and TRBJ1-6): SQTIHQWPATLVQPVGSPLSLECTVEGTSNPNLYWYRQAAGRGLQLLFYSVGIGQISSEVPQNLSASRPQDRQFILSSKKLLLSDSGFYLCAWSLGYSSPLHFGNGTRLTVT.

V and J are TRBV5-6 and TRBJ2-5; 10 bases are shared with TRBD2. The CDR3 is made up of 16 amino acids. Germline values: CDR1 SGHDT, CDR2 YYEEEE. V lost 3 bases to trimming and J lost 5 bases; unmatched junction nucleotides: 10. CDR3 protein: CASSSPAGGPWETQYF. CDR3 DNA sequence: TGTGCCAGCAGCTCGCCAGCGGGAGGGCCTTGGGAGACCCAGTACTTC.

The V gene is TRBV28, the J gene TRBJ2-5, with TRBD2 as a possible D gene (5 bases). V lost 3 bases and J 0 bases, leaving 8 bases between the germline ends. The CDR3 runs to 14 residues. Germline loops: CDR1 MDHEN, CDR2 SYDVKM. CDR3 amino acids: CASSFLGNQETQYF. The CDR3 coding sequence is TGTGCCAGCAGTTTCCTCGGGAACCAAGAGACCCAGTACTTC.

The chain has TRBV10-3 and TRBJ1-5; D is possibly TRBD1 (5 bases). The CDR3 totals 15 residues. Germline V CDR1 and CDR2: ENHRY, SYGVKD. The V and J ends lost 4 bases and 5 bases respectively, with 15 bases between them. The CDR3 DNA is TGTGCCATCAGTGTTATGAGGGGTCGCGATCAGCCCCAGCATTTT. This encodes CAISVMRGRDQPQHF.

The chain has TRBV10-1 and TRBJ2-1; no definite D call. The CDR3 has 15 residues. V was clipped by 0 bases and J by 6 bases, with 12 bases between them. CDR1 is WNHNN and CDR2 is SYGVQD in the germline V gene (reference sequence). The CDR3: CASSESDARGNEQFF. DNA of the CDR3: TGCGCCAGCAGTGAGTCGGACGCCCGAGGCAATGAGCAGTTCTTC.

The chain employs TRBV11-2 and TRBJ2-3; D may be TRBD1 (6 bases). CDR1 is SGHAT, CDR2 FQNNGV, per germline. This CDR3 comprises 18 residues. The V gene lost 2 bases and the J gene lost 1 base, with 19 bases spanning the gap. CDR3 loop: CASSLKLVTGLGTDTQYF. In DNA, the CDR3 is TGTGCCAGCAGCTTAAAGTTAGTAACAGGGTTGGGCACAGATACGCAGTATTTT.

For this clone: Additional DNA sequences in this sample encode the identical CDR3. The chain links TRBV30 to TRBJ1-5, with 7 bases matching TRBD1. J gave up 6 bases and V 3 bases, and 5 bases lay outside the gene matches. The CDR3 spans 13 residues. Germline CDR1 GTSNPN, CDR2 SVGIG (reference sequence). The CDR3 is CAWSPGGGQPQHF. As DNA, the CDR3 is TGTGCCTGGAGCCCAGGGGGGGGTCAGCCCCAGCATTTT.